The next 20 T cell receptor beta chains were all read from a single sample in a study of PD-1 blockade in classical Hodgkin lymphoma (dated by TCRdb to the early 2020s). Libraries were built with the immunoSEQ multiplex PCR assay. TCRdb holds this immuneACCESS table with in-frame rearrangements only. Some clones are missing; in checked studies, unresolved V genes explain under half, and the rest has no known cause. The sample table records some 10,000 clones; just over 85% of these occur just once. More than 13% of the sample comes from the top ten. The time point label corresponds to: newly diagnosed, previously untreated cHL patient sample. CD8+ T cells were purified from thawed PBMCs by magnetic negative selection with a Miltenyi CD8+ T cell isolation kit. The specimen sequenced was CD8+ T cells from blood. These TCRs come from a human donor with classical Hodgkin lymphoma.

The chain is built from TRBV7-3 and TRBJ2-3, with D possibly TRBD2 on 6 matching bases. Germline values: CDR1 SGHTA, CDR2 FQGTGA. The CDR3 is 13 amino acids. Trimming shortened V by 5 bases and J by 3 bases, and 9 bases separated the two germline ends. The CDR3 coding sequence is TGTGCCAGCAGCGCCGGAGGGACAGATACGCAGTATTTT. It yields the protein CASSAGGTDTQYF.

The chain recombines TRBV28 with TRBJ2-2, with 7 bases aligning to TRBD2. This CDR3 comprises 15 residues. V lost 2 bases and J lost 7; bases outside the gene matches: 7. The V gene's germline CDR1 is MDHEN and CDR2 SYDVKM. Written as DNA, the CDR3 is TGTGCCAGCAGTTTAAGTCGGGGGGAAAACGGGGAGCTGTTTTTT. Translation: CASSLSRGENGELFF.

This chain connects TRBV6-6 to TRBJ1-1; TRBD1 aligns across 7 bases. This CDR3 is 14 amino acids long. The germline CDR1 and CDR2 sequences are MNHNY and SVGAGI (reference sequence). V was clipped by 4 bases and J by 5 bases; unmatched bases: 7. DNA for the CDR3: TGTGCCAGCAGTTTACAGGGGATAATGACTGAAGCTTTCTTT. Translated, it gives CASSLQGIMTEAFF.

The rearrangement links TRBV7-2 to TRBJ2-2; possible D gene TRBD1, 6 bases. CDR1 is SGHTA, CDR2 FQGNSA, per germline. This CDR3 has 15 amino acids. V lost 5 bases and J 8 bases, leaving 18 bases between the germline ends. CDR3 sequence (DNA): TGTGCCAGCAGCCCGACAGGTCCGGGACCGGGGGAGCTGTTTTTT. Its protein is CASSPTGPGPGELFF.

This chain connects TRBV4-1 to TRBJ1-1, with D maybe TRBD1 (6 bases). CDR1 and CDR2 (germline): MGHRA, YSYEKL. This CDR3 is built from 18 residues. Between the trimmed V and J ends, which lost 0 bases and 1 base, there was a span of 18 bases. CDR3 protein: CASSQDIWGLGENTEAFF. In nucleotides, the CDR3 is TGCGCCAGCAGCCAAGATATATGGGGGCTGGGGGAGAACACTGAAGCTTTCTTT.

The rearrangement links TRBV9 to TRBJ2-2; D is possibly TRBD2 (5 bases). The CDR3 has 17 residues. V was cut by 3 bases and J by 3 bases, with 18 bases left in between. Germline CDR1 reads SGDLS; CDR2 reads YYNGEE. In nucleotides, the CDR3 is TGTGCCAGCAGCGCCCGGGTGAGGGAATCCTACACCGGGGAGCTGTTTTTT. Protein sequence: CASSARVRESYTGELFF.

The chain has TRBV6-6 and TRBJ1-1; D is ambiguous. Germline loops: CDR1 MNHNY, CDR2 SVGAGI (reference sequence). V was cut by 0 bases and J by 1 base, with 9 bases left in between. The CDR3 covers 15 residues. The DNA of the CDR3 is TGTGCCAGCAGTTACTCAGCCGGAGGGAACACTGAAGCTTTCTTT. Translation: CASSYSAGGNTEAFF.

The chain carries TRBV18 and TRBJ2-3; D possibly corresponds to TRBD2 (7 bases). The CDR3 is 15 amino acids. Germline V gene sequence: CDR1 KGHSH, CDR2 LQKENI. V lost 3 bases and J 5 bases, leaving 15 bases between the germline ends. CDR3 residues: CASSPGGPREDTQYF. As DNA, the CDR3 is TGTGCCAGCTCACCCGGGGGGCCCCGTGAAGATACGCAGTATTTT.

The chain carries TRBV9 and TRBJ1-1, with no clear D. This CDR3 has 17 residues. The germline gives CDR1 SGDLS, CDR2 YYNGEE. V was shortened by 2 bases and J by 3 bases, with 20 bases between the two germline ends. This CDR3 reads CASSVDPTGSWDTEAFF. The CDR3 nucleotides read TGTGCCAGCAGCGTCGATCCCACGGGTTCGTGGGACACTGAAGCTTTCTTT.

The chain links TRBV7-2 to TRBJ2-3; weak D call: TRBD2 (7 bases). V lost 4 bases to trimming and J lost 3 bases, with 11 bases between them. Looked up from germline, CDR1 is SGHTA and CDR2 is FQGNSA. CDR3 length equals 14 residues. The CDR3 sequence is CASSWGGGTDTQYF. The CDR3 DNA sequence: TGTGCCAGCAGCTGGGGGGGCGGGACAGATACGCAGTATTTT. Combining the CDR3 with reference TRBV7-2 and TRBJ2-3 gives the whole variable domain GAGVSQSPSNKVTEKGKDVELRCDPISGHTALYWYRQSLGQGLEFLIYFQGNSAPDKSGLPSDRFSAERTGGSVSTLTIQRTQQEDSAVYLCASSWGGGTDTQYFGPGTRLTVL.

The rearrangement joins TRBV10-1 to TRBJ1-1; D may be TRBD1 (5 bases). V lost 2 bases and J 7 bases, leaving 8 bases between the germline ends. This CDR3 region has 12 residues. CDR1 is WNHNN, CDR2 SYGVQD, per germline (reference sequence). The chain's CDR3 is CASSEAGVEAFF. DNA for the CDR3: TGCGCCAGCAGTGAGGCGGGGGTTGAAGCTTTCTTT.

This clone has a single count. V and J are TRBV27 and TRBJ2-1; D is ambiguous. Trimming left V 1 base short and J 3 bases short, with 4 bases between. The CDR3 spans 13 residues. In germline, CDR1 is MNHEY, CDR2 SMNVEV (reference sequence). The CDR3 DNA is TGTGCCAGCAGTTTATGGGGCTACAATGAGCAGTTCTTC. Protein sequence: CASSLWGYNEQFF.

The V gene is TRBV9, the J gene TRBJ2-2, with TRBD2 identical over 13 bases. Germline CDR1 SGDLS, CDR2 YYNGEE. This CDR3 region has 20 residues. The J segment lost 3 bases and the V segment lost 1 base, leaving 12 bases of the junction unmatched. CDR3 amino acids: CASSVTGTSGDPSYTGELFF. In DNA, the CDR3 is TGTGCCAGCAGCGTAACCGGGACTAGCGGGGACCCGTCGTACACCGGGGAGCTGTTTTTT.

This chain connects TRBV11-2 to TRBJ2-7, with D uncertain. V lost 1 base to trimming and J lost 7 bases, with 14 bases between them. CDR3 length: 14 amino acids. Germline CDR1 SGHAT, CDR2 FQNNGV. The CDR3 protein is CASSLAPSVSEQYF. The CDR3 nucleotides read TGTGCCAGCAGCTTAGCCCCTAGTGTATCTGAGCAGTACTTC.

The chain uses TRBV4-3 and TRBJ1-2; 7 bases are a match to TRBD1. CDR1 is LGHNA, CDR2 YSLEER, per germline. The CDR3 has 17 residues. J was trimmed by 1 base and V by 3 bases; bases with no gene match: 11. Written as DNA, the CDR3 is TGCGCCAGCAGCCAGAGGACAGGCGACTTCTTTAACTATGGCTACACCTTC. Translating it yields CASSQRTGDFFNYGYTF.

J is TRBJ2-3 and V is TRBV7-2, with a weak D call TRBD2 (5 bases). CDR1 and CDR2 (germline): SGHTA, FQGNSA. The CDR3 runs to 13 residues. V lost 5 bases, J lost 5 bases, and 11 bases lay in between. CDR3 region: CASSPEVRDTQYF. The DNA of the CDR3 is TGTGCCAGCAGCCCGGAGGTTAGAGATACGCAGTATTTT.

The chain recombines TRBV11-2 with TRBJ2-7, with D perhaps being TRBD1 or TRBD2 (5 bases each). Germline CDR1 and CDR2: SGHAT and FQNNGV. The CDR3 contains 14 residues. V was pared by 5 bases and J by 4 bases, with 15 bases between. The DNA for the CDR3 is TGTGCCAGCAGCCGGGTCTCATGGGGGTACGAGCAGTACTTC. It yields the protein CASSRVSWGYEQYF.

The CDR3 nucleotides are TGTGCCAGCAGCAAAACAGGGGAGCAAGAGACCCAGTACTTC. Translating it yields CASSKTGEQETQYF. This sequence joins TRBV5-4 and TRBJ2-5, with 7 bases aligning to TRBD1. The CDR3 contains 14 residues. The J segment lost 2 bases and the V segment lost 4 bases, leaving 5 bases of the junction unmatched. In germline, CDR1 is SGHNT, CDR2 YYREEE (reference sequence).

The J gene is TRBJ2-7, the V gene TRBV28, with D maybe TRBD2 (6 bases). V was shortened by 3 bases and J by 0 bases, with 12 bases between the two germline ends. The germline CDR1 and CDR2 sequences are MDHEN and SYDVKM. This CDR3 contains 15 residues. The CDR3 protein is CASSFGGVSSYEQYF. In DNA form, the CDR3 reads TGTGCCAGCAGTTTCGGAGGGGTTAGCTCCTACGAGCAGTACTTC. Looking up the rest from reference TRBV28 and TRBJ2-7 gives the full variable domain: DVKVTQSSRYLVKRTGEKVFLECVQDMDHENMFWYRQDPGLGLRLIYFSYDVKMKEKGDIPEGYSVSREKKERFSLILESASTNQTSMYLCASSFGGVSSYEQYFGPGTRLTVT.

This chain uses TRBV5-4 with TRBJ2-7; D gene unclear. The CDR3 has 14 amino acids. Trimming took off 2 bases at V and 3 bases at J, with 12 bases between the two ends. The germline CDR1 and CDR2 sequences are SGHNT and YYREEE (reference sequence). The CDR3 loop is CASSFHHRHYEQYF. For the CDR3, the DNA is TGTGCCAGCAGCTTTCATCACAGACACTACGAGCAGTACTTC.